Below, one T cell receptor beta chain is given with its context. Its antigen remains unknown. TRBV12-4/TRBJ1-2 clonotypes were amplified with adaptor-ligated barcode primers. TCRdb ran MiXCR on the multiplex PCR reads and lists one entry per CDR3 protein. The table includes a few hundred distinct CDR3 sequences, 17% detected once. Treg sorting used a CD4+CD25+CD127-/low gate. Study-wide results and limits: Under 2.4% of tumor Treg sequences matched blood Tregs or memory cells. The TCR gene usage of tumor memory CD4+ T cells clustered together with blood and lymph node memory CD4+ cells and with lymph node naive CD4+ cells. Greatest tumor Treg TCR overlap was with tumor naive CD4+ cells.

CDR3 length equals 15 residues. The junction had 10 bases not matched to a gene; V was cut back by 5 bases and J by 5 bases. The V gene is TRBV12-3 or TRBV12-4, the J gene TRBJ1-2; TRBD1 agrees at 8 bases. This sequence originates from a female donor with breast cancer. Sequenced: Tregs sorted from blood. CDR3 in DNA: TGTGCCAGCAGTGTCCGACAGGGGTCCAAATATGGCTACACCTTC. Translation gives CASSVRQGSKYGYTF.